The T cell receptor (beta chain) under discussion was sequenced for a study of OX40 agonist ivuxolimab in advanced cancers. The study's findings and limits: The investigators did not determine what antigen specificity the expanded peripheral T cells had.

This clone was counted between two and nine times. The antigen is not known. CDR1 is SGHNT and CDR2 is YYREEE in the germline V gene (reference sequence). The V gene end was trimmed by 9 bases and the J gene end by 4 bases; junction bases not matched to a gene: 5. The CDR3 sequence is 14 residues long. Assay: immunoSEQ multiplex PCR; the TCRdb copy retains only in-frame clones and omits some. Here the sample spans some 70,000 clones, roughly 90% being singletons. This chain links TRBV5-4 with TRBJ2-1, with TRBD2 identical over 12 bases. This sequence was found in an adult with an advanced solid tumor such as melanoma, head and neck, liver or kidney cancer. The sequenced sample was CD4+ or CD8+ T cells sorted from blood, obtained in a trial of the OX40 agonist ivuxolimab. CDR3 protein: CATSGRAGYNEQFF. The CDR3 bases are TGTGCCACTAGCGGGAGGGCAGGGTACAATGAGCAGTTCTTC.